One sample yielded the 2 T cell receptor beta chains listed below, sequenced in a study of blood T cell repertoires in COVID-19. TCRdb keeps only in-frame clones here, not all; method: immunoSEQ multiplex PCR. The sample gives 650,000 to 800,000 clones, around 90% of which show up once; approximately 0.25% is in the top ten. Sequenced material: peripheral blood. These receptors came from a woman under 30 with acute or convalescent COVID-19.

The chain links TRBV10-3 to TRBJ1-2; D call uncertain. This CDR3 spans 14 amino acids. The V gene's germline CDR1 is ENHRY and CDR2 SYGVKD. V shed 11 bases and J shed 3 bases, with 19 bases lying between them. The CDR3 spells CAASFGGQDYGYTF. For the CDR3, the DNA is TGTGCCGCCAGCTTTGGCGGGCAGGACTATGGCTACACCTTC.

The V call is TRBV30, the J call TRBJ2-1, with 11 bases identical to TRBD2. Losses at the gene ends were 3 bases for V and 8 bases for J; bases not matched to a gene: 3. The CDR3 has 13 amino acids. Per the germline V gene, CDR1 is GTSNPN and CDR2 is SVGIG (reference sequence). The CDR3 loop reads CAWRLAGGDEQFF. The DNA of the CDR3 is TGTGCCTGGAGGTTAGCGGGGGGGGATGAGCAGTTCTTC.